This TCR beta chain originates from a study of regulatory T cells in long-lasting Graves disease. As to time point: persistent/refractory GD, antithyroid drugs over 5 years with positive TRAb. From RNA extracted from PBMCs, the TCR library was made. With 6 bases removed from V and 5 bases from J, the gap between germline ends came to 16 bases. Germline CDR1 reads KGHSH; CDR2 reads LQKENI. The CDR3 is 14 amino acids. Both iRepertoire HTBI primers and Arm-PCR of CDR3 regions were used to build the TCR beta libraries. TCRdb processed the multiplex PCR reads anew with MiXCR; each CDR3 protein has one entry. The repertoire holds some 450,000 distinct CDR3 sequences, with about a quarter as singletons.

The sample consisted of peripheral blood mononuclear cells (PBMCs), taken when the disease was refractory, from a patient treated with antithyroid drugs. The chain couples TRBV18 to TRBJ2-5, with D hard to call. The TCR was taken from a female donor with Graves disease. The CDR3, as DNA: TGTGCCAGCTCGCACCCCGGACCAGCGGAGACCCAGTACTTC. Residues: CASSHPGPAETQYF.